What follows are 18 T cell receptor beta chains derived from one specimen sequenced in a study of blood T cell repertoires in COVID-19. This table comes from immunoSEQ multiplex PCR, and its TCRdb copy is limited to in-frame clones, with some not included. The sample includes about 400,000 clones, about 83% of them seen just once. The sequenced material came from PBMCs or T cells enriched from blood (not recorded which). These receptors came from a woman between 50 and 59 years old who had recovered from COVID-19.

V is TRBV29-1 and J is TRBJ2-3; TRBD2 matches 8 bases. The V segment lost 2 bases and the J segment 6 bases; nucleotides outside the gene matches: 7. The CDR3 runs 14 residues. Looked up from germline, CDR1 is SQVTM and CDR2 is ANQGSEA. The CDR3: CSVERAGAGDTQYF. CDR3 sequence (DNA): TGCAGCGTTGAACGAGCGGGGGCGGGGGATACGCAGTATTTT.

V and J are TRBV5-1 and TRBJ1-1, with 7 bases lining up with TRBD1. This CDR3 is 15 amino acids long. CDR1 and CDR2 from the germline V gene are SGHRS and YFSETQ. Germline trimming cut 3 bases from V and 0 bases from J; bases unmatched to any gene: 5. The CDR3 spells CASSSGQEVNTEAFF. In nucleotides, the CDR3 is TGCGCCAGCAGCTCCGGACAGGAGGTGAACACTGAAGCTTTCTTT. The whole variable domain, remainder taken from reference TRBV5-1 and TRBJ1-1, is KAGVTQTPRYLIKTRGQQVTLSCSPISGHRSVSWYQQTPGQGLQFLFEYFSETQRNKGNFPGRFSGRQFSNSRSEMNVSTLELGDSALYLCASSSGQEVNTEAFFGQGTRLTVV.

CDR3 nucleotide sequence: TGTGCCAGCAGCTTAGAGATGGGGGGGCTCTACAATGAGCAGTTCTTC. Its protein product is CASSLEMGGLYNEQFF. The chain combines TRBV7-9 with TRBJ2-1, with a weak D call TRBD2 (7 bases). Germline CDR1 is SEHNR and CDR2 is FQNEAQ (reference sequence). CDR3 length: 16 amino acids. The V end was cut by 1 base, the J end by 3 bases, with 13 bases between. Full variable domain (rest looked up from reference TRBV7-9 and TRBJ2-1): DTGVSQNPRHKITKRGQNVTFRCDPISEHNRLYWYRQTLGQGPEFLTYFQNEAQLEKSRLLSDRFSAERPKGSFSTLEIQRTEQGDSAMYLCASSLEMGGLYNEQFFGPGTRLTVL.

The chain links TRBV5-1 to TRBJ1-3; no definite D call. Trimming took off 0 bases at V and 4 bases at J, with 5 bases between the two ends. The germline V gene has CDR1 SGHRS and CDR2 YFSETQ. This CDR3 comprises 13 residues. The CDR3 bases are TGCGCCAGCAGCTTGGGGGCGGGAAACACCATATATTTT. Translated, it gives CASSLGAGNTIYF.

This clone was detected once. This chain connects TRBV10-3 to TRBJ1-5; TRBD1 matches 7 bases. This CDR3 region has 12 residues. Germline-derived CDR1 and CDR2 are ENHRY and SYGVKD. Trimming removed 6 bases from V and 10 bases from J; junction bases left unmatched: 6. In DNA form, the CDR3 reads TGTGCCATCAGATCCCGGGACAGCCCCCAGCATTTT. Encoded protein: CAIRSRDSPQHF.

CDR3 protein: CASSPQTRDFGYGYTF. The CDR3 region has the DNA TGTGCCAGCAGCCCTCAAACTCGGGATTTCGGCTATGGCTACACCTTC. V and J are TRBV11-2 and TRBJ1-2; D is uncertain. V dropped 5 bases and J dropped 4 bases, with 20 bases sitting between them. Germline-derived CDR1 and CDR2 are SGHAT and FQNNGV. The CDR3 is made up of 16 amino acids.

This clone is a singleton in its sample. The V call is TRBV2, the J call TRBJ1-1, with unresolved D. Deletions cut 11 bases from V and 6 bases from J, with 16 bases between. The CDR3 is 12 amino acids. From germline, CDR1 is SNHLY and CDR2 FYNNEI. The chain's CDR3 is CAVKEGYAEAFF. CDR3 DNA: TGTGCCGTCAAGGAGGGCTACGCTGAAGCTTTCTTT.

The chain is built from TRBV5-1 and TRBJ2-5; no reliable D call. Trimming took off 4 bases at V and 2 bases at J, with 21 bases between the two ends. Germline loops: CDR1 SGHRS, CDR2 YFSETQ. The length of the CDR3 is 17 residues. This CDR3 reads CASSKTLGGDWQETQYF. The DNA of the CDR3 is TGCGCCAGCAGCAAAACCCTCGGCGGCGACTGGCAAGAGACCCAGTACTTC.

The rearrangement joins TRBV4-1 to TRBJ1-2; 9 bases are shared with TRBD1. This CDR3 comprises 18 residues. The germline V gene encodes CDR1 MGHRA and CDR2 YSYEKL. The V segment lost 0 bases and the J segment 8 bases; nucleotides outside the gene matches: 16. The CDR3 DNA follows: TGCGCCAGCAGCCAAGATGTAAGACGGAGGGACAGGGCGGCCGGCTACACCTTC. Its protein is CASSQDVRRRDRAAGYTF.

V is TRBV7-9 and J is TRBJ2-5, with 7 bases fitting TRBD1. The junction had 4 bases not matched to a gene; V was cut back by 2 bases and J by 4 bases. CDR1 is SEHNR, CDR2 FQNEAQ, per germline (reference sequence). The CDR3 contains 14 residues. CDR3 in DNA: TGTGCCAGCAGCTTAAGGGGGCGAACAGAGACCCAGTACTTC. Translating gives CASSLRGRTETQYF.

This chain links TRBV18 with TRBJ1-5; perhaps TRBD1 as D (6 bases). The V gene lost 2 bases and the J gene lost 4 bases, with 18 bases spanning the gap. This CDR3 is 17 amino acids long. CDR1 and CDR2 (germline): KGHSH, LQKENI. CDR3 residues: CASSPNNPGRGNQPQHF. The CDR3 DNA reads TGTGCCAGCTCACCAAATAATCCCGGTAGGGGGAATCAGCCCCAGCATTTT.

CDR3 loop: CASSSGARGYTF. CDR3 DNA: TGTGCCAGCAGTTCGGGAGCAAGAGGCTACACCTTC. The V and J genes are TRBV27 and TRBJ1-2; D gene unclear. Germline V gene data show CDR1 as MNHEY and CDR2 as SMNVEV (reference sequence). The length of the CDR3 is 12 residues. The V and J ends lost 4 bases and 8 bases respectively, with 11 bases between them.

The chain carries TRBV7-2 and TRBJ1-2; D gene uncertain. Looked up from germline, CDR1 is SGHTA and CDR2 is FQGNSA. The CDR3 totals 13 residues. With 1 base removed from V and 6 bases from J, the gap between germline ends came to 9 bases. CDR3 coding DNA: TGTGCCAGCAGCTTAGTCCGAGAAAATGGCTACACCTTC. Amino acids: CASSLVRENGYTF.

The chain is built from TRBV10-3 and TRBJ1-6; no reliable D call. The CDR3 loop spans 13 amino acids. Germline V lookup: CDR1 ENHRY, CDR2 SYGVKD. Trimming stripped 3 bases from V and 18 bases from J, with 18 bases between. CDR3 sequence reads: CAISDPDWRTPHF. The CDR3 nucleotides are TGTGCCATCAGTGACCCGGACTGGCGAACGCCCCACTTT.

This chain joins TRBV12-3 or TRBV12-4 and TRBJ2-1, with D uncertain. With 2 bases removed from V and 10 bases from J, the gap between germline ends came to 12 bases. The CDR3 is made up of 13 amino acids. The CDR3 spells CASSLFTGVEQFF. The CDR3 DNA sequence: TGTGCCAGCAGTTTATTCACCGGAGTGGAGCAGTTCTTC.

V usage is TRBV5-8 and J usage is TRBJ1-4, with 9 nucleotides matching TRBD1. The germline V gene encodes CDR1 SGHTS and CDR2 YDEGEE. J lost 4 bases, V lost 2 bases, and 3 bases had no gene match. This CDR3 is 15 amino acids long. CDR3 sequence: CASSFGTGSNEKLFF. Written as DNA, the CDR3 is TGTGCCAGCAGCTTTGGGACAGGGAGTAATGAAAAACTGTTTTTT.

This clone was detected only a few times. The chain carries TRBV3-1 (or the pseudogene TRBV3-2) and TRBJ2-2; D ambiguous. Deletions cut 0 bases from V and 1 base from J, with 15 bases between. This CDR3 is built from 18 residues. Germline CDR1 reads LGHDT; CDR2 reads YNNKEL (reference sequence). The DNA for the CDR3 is TGTGCCAGCAGCCAAGATCGACATTGGGTTAGGAACACCGGGGAGCTGTTTTTT. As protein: CASSQDRHWVRNTGELFF.

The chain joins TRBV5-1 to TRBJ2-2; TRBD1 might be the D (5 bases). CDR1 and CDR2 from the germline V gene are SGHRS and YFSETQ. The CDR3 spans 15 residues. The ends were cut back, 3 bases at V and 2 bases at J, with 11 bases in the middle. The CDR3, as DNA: TGCGCCAGCAGCTCAGACAGCATTAACACCGGGGAGCTGTTTTTT. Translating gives CASSSDSINTGELFF.